This T cell receptor (beta chain) was captured by sequencing in a study of blood T cell repertoires in COVID-19. Measured with immunoSEQ multiplex PCR; TCRdb has only the in-frame clones, and not every one. The sample has under 250,000 clones; around 85% are singletons. Germline V lookup: CDR1 MDHEN, CDR2 SYDVKM. The length of the CDR3 is 21 residues. V trimming: 5 bases; J trimming: 1 base; junction bases outside the gene matches: 21. The V gene is TRBV28, the J gene TRBJ1-5; 9 bases agree with TRBD1. The source is a woman in her forties with acute COVID-19. Sample: PBMCs or T cells enriched from blood (not recorded which). The CDR3, as DNA: TGTGCCAGCAGTCCGTCCGGGACAGGGCGCGGCGTCAGTTCAAGCAATCAGCCCCAGCATTTT. Its translation is CASSPSGTGRGVSSSNQPQHF.